Reported below is one TCR beta chain. Antigen specificity is unknown. Compared with germline, one end of the junction differs, possibly owing to a read error. The CDR3 is made up of 15 amino acids. Germline assignment: CDR1 MNHEY and CDR2 SVGAGI. A 5'RACE reaction primed in the constant segment made cDNA libraries of TCR alpha and TCR beta, and these carried sample barcodes and UMIs. One entry per CDR3 protein, called by TCRdb with MiXCR from the 5' RACE reads. The data hold roughly 160,000 distinct CDR3 sequences, with 10% to 15% observed a single time. This entry comes from a study of T-cell memory formation after mild COVID-19. Overall study context: TCR clusters mostly belonged to single donors.

Study outcomes and limitations: Among contracting clones, CD4+ were mainly CM/EM and CD8+ enriched in EMRA. CD4+ bias marked clones expanding day 15 to 37, unlike balanced contracting clones.

Sequencing used PBMCs or a T cell subset sorted from them (not recorded which). This clonotype was sampled from a man in his late teens or twenties who had mild COVID-19 (a few samples of this study predate the infection). Cell type and time point are not known. The chain uses TRBV6-5 and TRBJ2-2, with 7 bases lining up with TRBD2. The CDR3 is CASSYSREDTGELIF. In DNA, the CDR3 is TGTGCCAGCAGTTACTCCCGGGAGGACACCGGGGAGCTGATTTTT.